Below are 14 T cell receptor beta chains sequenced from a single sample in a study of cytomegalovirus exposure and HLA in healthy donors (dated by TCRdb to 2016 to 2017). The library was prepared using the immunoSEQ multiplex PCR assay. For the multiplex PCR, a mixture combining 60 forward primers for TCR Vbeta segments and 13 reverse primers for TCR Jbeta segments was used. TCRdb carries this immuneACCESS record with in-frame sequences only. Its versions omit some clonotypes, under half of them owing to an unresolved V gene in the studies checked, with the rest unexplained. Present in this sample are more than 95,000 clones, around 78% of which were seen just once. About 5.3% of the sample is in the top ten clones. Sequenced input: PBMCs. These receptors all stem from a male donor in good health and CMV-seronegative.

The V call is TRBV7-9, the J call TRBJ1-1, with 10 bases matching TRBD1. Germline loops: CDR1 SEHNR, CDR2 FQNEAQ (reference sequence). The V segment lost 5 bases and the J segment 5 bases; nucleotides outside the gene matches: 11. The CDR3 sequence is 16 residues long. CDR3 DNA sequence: TGTGCCAGCAGCCCAACGGCCGGACAGGGGGAAACTGAAGCTTTCTTT. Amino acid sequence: CASSPTAGQGETEAFF.

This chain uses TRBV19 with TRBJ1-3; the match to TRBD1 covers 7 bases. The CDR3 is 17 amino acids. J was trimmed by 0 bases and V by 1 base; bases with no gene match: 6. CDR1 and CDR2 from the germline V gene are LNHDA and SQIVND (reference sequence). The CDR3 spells CASSIGGQFISGNTIYF. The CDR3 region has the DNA TGTGCCAGTAGTATAGGGGGACAGTTCATCTCTGGAAACACCATATATTTT. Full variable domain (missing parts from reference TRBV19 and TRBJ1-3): DGGITQSPKYLFRKEGQNVTLSCEQNLNHDAMYWYRQDPGQGLRLIYYSQIVNDFQKGDIAEGYSVSREKKESFPLTVTSAQKNPTAFYLCASSIGGQFISGNTIYFGEGSWLTVV.

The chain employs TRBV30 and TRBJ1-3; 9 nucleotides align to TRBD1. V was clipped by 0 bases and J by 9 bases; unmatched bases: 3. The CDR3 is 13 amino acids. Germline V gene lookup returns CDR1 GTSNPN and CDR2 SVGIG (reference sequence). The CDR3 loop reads CAWSVGGQGTIYF. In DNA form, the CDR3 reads TGTGCCTGGAGTGTAGGGGGACAGGGCACCATATATTTT.

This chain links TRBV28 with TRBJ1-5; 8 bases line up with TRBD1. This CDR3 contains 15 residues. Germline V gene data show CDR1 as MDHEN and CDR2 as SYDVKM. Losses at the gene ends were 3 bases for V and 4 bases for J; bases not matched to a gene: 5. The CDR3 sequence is CASSFLRTGNQPQHF. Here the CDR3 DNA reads TGTGCCAGCAGTTTCCTCCGGACAGGGAATCAGCCCCAGCATTTT.

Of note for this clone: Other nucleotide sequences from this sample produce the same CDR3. CDR3 sequence reads: CASRQEANYGYTF. The DNA for the CDR3 is TGTGCCAGTCGGCAGGAGGCTAACTATGGCTACACCTTC. The rearrangement links TRBV18 to TRBJ1-2; D uncertain. CDR1 is KGHSH, CDR2 LQKENI, per germline. The CDR3 runs 13 residues. V lost 9 bases and J lost 0, with 11 bases in between. Filled out from reference TRBV18 and TRBJ1-2, the complete variable domain reads NAGVMQNPRHLVRRRGQEARLRCSPMKGHSHVYWYRQLPEEGLKFMVYLQKENIIDESGMPKERFSAEFPKEGPSILRIQQVVRGDSAAYFCASRQEANYGYTFGSGTRLTVV.

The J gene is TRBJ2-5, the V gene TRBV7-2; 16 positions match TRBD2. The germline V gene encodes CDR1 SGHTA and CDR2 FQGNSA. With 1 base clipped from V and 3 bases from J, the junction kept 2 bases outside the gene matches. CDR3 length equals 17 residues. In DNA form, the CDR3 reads TGTGCCAGCAGCTTAGTTGGGACTAGCGGGGGGGAAGAGACCCAGTACTTC. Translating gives CASSLVGTSGGEETQYF.

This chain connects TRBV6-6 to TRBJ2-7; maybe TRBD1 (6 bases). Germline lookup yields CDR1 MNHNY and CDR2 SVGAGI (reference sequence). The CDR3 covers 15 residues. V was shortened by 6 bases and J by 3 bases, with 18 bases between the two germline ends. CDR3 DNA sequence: TGTGCCAGCAGCCCCCAGGGGCGGGTGATCTACGAGCAGTACTTC. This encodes CASSPQGRVIYEQYF.

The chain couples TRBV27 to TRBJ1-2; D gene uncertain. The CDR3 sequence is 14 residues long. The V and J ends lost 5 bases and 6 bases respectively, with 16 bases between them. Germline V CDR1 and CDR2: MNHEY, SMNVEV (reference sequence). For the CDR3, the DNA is TGTGCCAGCAGTCCTCTTACTCTATCCGATGGCTACACCTTC. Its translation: CASSPLTLSDGYTF.

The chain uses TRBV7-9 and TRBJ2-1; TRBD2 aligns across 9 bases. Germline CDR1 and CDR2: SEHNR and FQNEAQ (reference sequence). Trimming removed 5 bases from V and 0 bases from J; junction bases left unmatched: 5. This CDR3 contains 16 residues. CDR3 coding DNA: TGTGCCAGCAGCCTACTAGCGGGCACCTCCTACAATGAGCAGTTCTTC. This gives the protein CASSLLAGTSYNEQFF.

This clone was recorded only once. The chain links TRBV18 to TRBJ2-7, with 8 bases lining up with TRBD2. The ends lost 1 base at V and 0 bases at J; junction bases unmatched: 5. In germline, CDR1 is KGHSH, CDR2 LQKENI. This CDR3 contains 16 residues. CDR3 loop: CASSPRGSGNSYEQYF. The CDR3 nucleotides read TGTGCCAGCTCACCACGGGGTAGCGGGAACTCCTACGAGCAGTACTTC.

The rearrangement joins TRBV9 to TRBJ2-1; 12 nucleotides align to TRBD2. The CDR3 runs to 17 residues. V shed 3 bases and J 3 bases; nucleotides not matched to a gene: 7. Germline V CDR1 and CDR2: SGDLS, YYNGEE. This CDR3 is CASSARTSGTYYNEQFF. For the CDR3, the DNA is TGTGCCAGCAGCGCCCGGACTAGCGGGACTTACTACAATGAGCAGTTCTTC. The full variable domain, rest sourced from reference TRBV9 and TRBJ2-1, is DSGVTQTPKHLITATGQRVTLRCSPRSGDLSVYWYQQSLDQGLQFLIQYYNGEERAKGNILERFSAQQFPDLHSELNLSSLELGDSALYFCASSARTSGTYYNEQFFGPGTRLTVL.

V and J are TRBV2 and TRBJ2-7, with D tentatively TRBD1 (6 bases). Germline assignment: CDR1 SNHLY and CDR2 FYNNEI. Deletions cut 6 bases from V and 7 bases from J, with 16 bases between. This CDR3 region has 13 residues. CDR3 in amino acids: CASRQGSLGEQYF. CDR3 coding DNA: TGTGCCAGCAGACAGGGCTCTCTTGGGGAGCAGTACTTC.

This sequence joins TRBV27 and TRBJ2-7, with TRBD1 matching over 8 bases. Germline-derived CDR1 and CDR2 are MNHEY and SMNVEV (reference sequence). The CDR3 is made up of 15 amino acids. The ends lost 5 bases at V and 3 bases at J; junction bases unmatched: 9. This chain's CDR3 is CASSVTGVKGYEQYF. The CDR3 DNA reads TGTGCCAGCAGTGTGACAGGGGTCAAGGGCTACGAGCAGTACTTC.

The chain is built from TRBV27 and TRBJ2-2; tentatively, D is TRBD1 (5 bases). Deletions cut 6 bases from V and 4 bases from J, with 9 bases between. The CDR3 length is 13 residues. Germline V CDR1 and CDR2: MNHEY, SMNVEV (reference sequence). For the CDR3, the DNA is TGTGCCAGCAGGCCAGGGCGCACCGGGGAGCTGTTTTTT. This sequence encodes CASRPGRTGELFF.